This T cell receptor (beta chain) was identified in a study of cytomegalovirus exposure and HLA in healthy donors. Trimming removed 3 bases from V and 5 bases from J; junction bases left unmatched: 6. CDR3 length: 15 residues. The germline V gene encodes CDR1 SNHLY and CDR2 FYNNEI. Amplification used 60 Vbeta primers and 13 Jbeta primers. The assay was immunoSEQ multiplex PCR, and TCRdb's table has in-frame clones only and misses some. The sample lists 180,000 or so clones, around 80% seen once, with around 8% in the top ten. The sample comprised PBMCs. J is TRBJ1-4 and V is TRBV2, with TRBD1 matching 7 bases. The receptor was isolated from a woman in her 40s in good health and CMV-seropositive. The CDR3 DNA sequence: TGTGCCAGCAGTGACCGGGGGACAGACAATGAAAAACTGTTTTTT. Its protein product is CASSDRGTDNEKLFF. The whole variable domain, filled in from reference TRBV2 and TRBJ1-4, reads EPEVTQTPSHQVTQMGQEVILRCVPISNHLYFYWYRQILGQKVEFLVSFYNNEISEKSEIFDDQFSVERPDGSNFTLKIRSTKLEDSAMYFCASSDRGTDNEKLFFGSGTQLSVL.